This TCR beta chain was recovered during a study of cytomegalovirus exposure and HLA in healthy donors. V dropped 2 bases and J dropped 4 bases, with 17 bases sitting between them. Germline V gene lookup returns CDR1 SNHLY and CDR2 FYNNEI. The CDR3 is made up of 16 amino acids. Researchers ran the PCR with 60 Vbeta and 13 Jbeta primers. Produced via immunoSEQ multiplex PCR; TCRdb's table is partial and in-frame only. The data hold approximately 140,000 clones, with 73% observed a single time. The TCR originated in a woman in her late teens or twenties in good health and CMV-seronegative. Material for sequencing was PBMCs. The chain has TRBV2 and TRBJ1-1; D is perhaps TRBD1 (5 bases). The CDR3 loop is CASSEMGPQLGTEAFF. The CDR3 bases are TGTGCCAGCAGTGAAATGGGGCCTCAATTGGGCACTGAAGCTTTCTTT.